Sequencing of this T cell receptor beta chain was carried out in a study of OX40 agonist ivuxolimab in advanced cancers. Describing the broader study: Ivuxolimab, which targeted the costimulatory receptor OX40 (CD134), was an agonistic, fully human IgG2 monoclonal antibody. Intravenous ivuxolimab was administered to patients every 2 weeks at six dose levels: 0.01, 0.1, 0.3, 1.5, 3 and 10 mg/kg. Among the roughly 50 dose-escalation patients, about 20 had hepatocellular carcinoma, roughly 15 melanoma, 9 renal cell carcinoma and 9 head and neck cancer. In the dose-escalation cohort, 75% to 90% of patients were male, and the mean age was roughly 60 years with a range of roughly 20 to 85. Patients were allowed to have had prior anti-PD-1, anti-PD-L1 or anti-CTLA-4 therapy, and about 40% of the dose-escalation patients had been treated with checkpoint inhibitors. Three dose-escalation patients achieved partial responses, one with hepatocellular carcinoma and two with cutaneous melanoma. The point of sequencing TCRbeta in the periphery was to test whether ivuxolimab changed TCR sequence diversity and drove clonal T-cell expansion. The paper covers the monotherapy dose-escalation part of the phase I ivuxolimab trial, which included N of about 50 patients. The research as a whole found: Partial responders in the 0.1-3.0 mg/kg groups had among the lowest normalized peripheral clonal expansion, especially among CD8+ T cells. The antigen specificity of the peripheral T cells that underwent clonal expansion was not determined. Clonal expansion of both CD4+ and CD8+ blood T cells was observed from baseline to week 6 at doses 0.1 to 3.0 mg/kg. Low levels of normalized T-cell clonal expansion were also seen in some patients who did not respond. After ivuxolimab, CD8+ T cells had more expanded clones than CD4+ T cells on average.

The trial excluded patients who had a history of autoimmune disease or who were on systemic immunosuppression. Peripheral blood for TCR sequencing was drawn from every dose cohort at baseline, at cycle 4 day 1 and at cycle 7 day 1. The samples were taken from a phase I, first-in-human, multicenter, open-label dose-escalation trial of ivuxolimab. Adults with locally advanced or metastatic melanoma, renal cell, hepatocellular, or head and neck squamous cell carcinoma were enrolled in the trial. Before TCR sequencing, CD4+ T cells and CD8+ T cells were sorted from peripheral blood as separate populations. To sequence the TCRbeta CDR3 region, genomic DNA was isolated from the sorted cells. The immunoSEQ Assay was used to sequence the TCRbeta CDR3 regions. The table comes from immuneACCESS by way of TCRdb, which keeps in-frame sequences with V and J called. Part of the clones is missing from these tables; in studies checked, under half for an unresolved V gene and the rest for unknown reasons. Within this sample are about 80,000 clones, with 75% to 90% of them counted one time only. The top ten clones comprise roughly 2.2% of the sample.

Notes on this clone: What antigen it recognizes has not been identified. No clone much larger than this one lies a single base away; base qualities are absent.

As encoded in the germline V gene (reference sequence), CDR1 is MNHNY while CDR2 is SVGAGI. V is trimmed back by 0 bases and J by 9 bases, and the junction contains 4 bases that no gene match accounts for. The CDR3, cysteine through phenylalanine, is 15 amino acids long. Solely the CDR3 DNA is kept, with 45 bases framed from the first base. The sequence is built from TRBV6-6 and TRBJ2-1, with TRBD2 identical over 11 junction bases. The starting material was CD4+ or CD8+ T cells sorted from blood, obtained in a trial of the OX40 agonist ivuxolimab. This TCR came from an adult with an advanced solid tumor such as melanoma, head and neck, liver or kidney cancer. The DNA reads TGTGCCAGCAGTTACTCGACACTAGCGGGGGTTGAGCAGTTCTTC. The encoded protein is CASSYSTLAGVEQFF.